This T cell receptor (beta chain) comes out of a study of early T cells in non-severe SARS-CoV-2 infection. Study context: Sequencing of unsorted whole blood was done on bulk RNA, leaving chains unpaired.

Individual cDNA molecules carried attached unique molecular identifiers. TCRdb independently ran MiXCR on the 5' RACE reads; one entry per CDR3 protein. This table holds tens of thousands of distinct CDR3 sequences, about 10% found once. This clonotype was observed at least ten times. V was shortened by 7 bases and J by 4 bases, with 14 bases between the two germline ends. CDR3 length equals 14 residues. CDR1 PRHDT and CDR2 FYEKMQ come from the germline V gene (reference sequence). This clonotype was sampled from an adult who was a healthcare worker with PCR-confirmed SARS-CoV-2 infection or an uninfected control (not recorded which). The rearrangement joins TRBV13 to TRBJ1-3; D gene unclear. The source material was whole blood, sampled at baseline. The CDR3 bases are TGTGCCAGCAAAGGAAGTTCAATCGGAAACACCATATATTTT. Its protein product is CASKGSSIGNTIYF.